This T cell receptor (beta chain) derives from a study of T cell responses to AZD1222 COVID-19 vaccine. Deletions cut 5 bases from V and 5 bases from J, with 18 bases between. The CDR3 runs to 15 residues. The germline gives CDR1 MNHEY, CDR2 SMNVEV (reference sequence). Points on this clone: Its antigen is currently unknown.

Clones were sequenced by immunoSEQ multiplex PCR, and TCRdb holds only the in-frame ones, with some missing. The table lists tens of thousands of clones, just under 90% of them singletons. General observations from the study: None of the repertoires were sampled until the peak T cell response had passed. Among those given AZD1222, only 6 or 7 were seropositive at baseline. A mostly white British donor set with more females was recruited, and clonal diversity was possibly underestimated. Targets within unmutated variant regions were reportedly found for nearly half of spike-specific TCRs.

The rearrangement uses TRBV27 and TRBJ2-5; D is unclear. Sequenced here: peripheral blood, sampled on day 0 of MenACWY control vaccination. The TCR sequence derives from an adult in good health. The CDR3: CASSPPQPTRETQYF. The CDR3 DNA reads TGTGCCAGCAGTCCCCCACAACCTACGAGGGAGACCCAGTACTTC.